The 32 T cell receptor beta chains listed next were all sequenced from one sample in a study of vaccination effects on CD4 cells after COVID-19. The antigens of these receptors remain unknown. Using viral peptide pools, the ViraFEST assay grew out antigen-specific CD4+ T cells prior to sequencing. Having been cultured for 10 days, the cells underwent CD4+ T cell isolation. Vaccinated participants had no history of SARS-CoV-2 infection and tested negative for nucleocapsid antibodies. Sequencing used immunoSEQ multiplex PCR; TCRdb keeps in-frame clones, though not all of them. The top ten hold roughly a tenth of the sample, which has approximately 30,000 clones, 72% seen once. The sequencing used CD4+ T cells from PBMCs cultured with SARS-CoV-2 spike peptides, collected before COVID-19 vaccination. These receptors were taken from a human donor who received a COVID-19 vaccine.

This chain connects TRBV19 to TRBJ1-1, with 7 bases that match TRBD1. The length of the CDR3 is 15 residues. Germline V gives CDR1 LNHDA, CDR2 SQIVND (reference sequence). Trimming at V came to 8 bases and at J to 1 base, leaving 10 bases not matched to a gene. CDR3 protein: CASCSIQGSNTEAFF. The CDR3 region has the DNA TGTGCCAGTTGCTCCATACAGGGGTCGAACACTGAAGCTTTCTTT.

The chain combines TRBV5-1 with TRBJ1-3, with 11 bases fitting TRBD1. This CDR3 comprises 19 residues. The junction had 8 bases not matched to a gene; V was cut back by 0 bases and J by 0 bases. Per germline, CDR1 SGHRS and CDR2 YFSETQ. This chain's CDR3 is CASSLGTGGSLSSGNTIYF. The CDR3 DNA is TGCGCCAGCAGCTTGGGGACAGGGGGCTCGCTTAGCTCTGGAAACACCATATATTTT.

J is TRBJ1-2 and V is TRBV6-1, with TRBD1 identical over 7 bases. The trim removed 0 bases at V and 7 bases at J, leaving 5 bases unmatched. The CDR3 has 14 amino acids. The V gene's germline CDR1 is MNHNS and CDR2 SASEGT. In DNA form, the CDR3 reads TGTGCCAGCAGTGAAGCGGGTGGGACAGTTGGCTACACCTTC. Translation: CASSEAGGTVGYTF.

The CDR3 DNA sequence: TGTGCCAGCTCACCGGAGACTGCGAACACTGAAGCTTTCTTT. It codes for CASSPETANTEAFF. The gene calls are TRBV18 and TRBJ1-1, with D unresolved. This CDR3 has 14 amino acids. Germline-derived CDR1 and CDR2 are KGHSH and LQKENI. V was shortened by 3 bases and J by 1 base, with 9 bases between the two germline ends.

This clone has just a few counts. This chain uses TRBV6-5 with TRBJ1-2, with 7 bases fitting TRBD1. Looked up from germline, CDR1 is MNHEY and CDR2 is SVGAGI. Trimming removed 2 bases from V and 1 base from J; junction bases left unmatched: 4. This CDR3 has 15 amino acids. The CDR3 sequence: CASSYGTGVNYGYTF. CDR3 DNA sequence: TGTGCCAGCAGTTACGGCACAGGGGTTAACTATGGCTACACCTTC.

J is TRBJ1-4 and V is TRBV29-1, with D tentatively TRBD1 (5 bases). Trimming removed 4 bases at V and 0 bases at J, with 6 bases between. The CDR3 has 13 amino acids. The germline V gene encodes CDR1 SQVTM and CDR2 ANQGSEA. The CDR3 is CSVGGATNEKLFF. CDR3 DNA: TGCAGCGTTGGGGGGGCAACTAATGAAAAACTGTTTTTT.

The V call is TRBV10-3, the J call TRBJ1-1; unclear D gene. This CDR3 has 14 amino acids. Germline CDR1 reads ENHRY; CDR2 reads SYGVKD. Between the trimmed V and J ends, which lost 8 bases and 4 bases, there was a span of 17 bases. This CDR3 is CAIGNKAPSTEAFF. In nucleotides, the CDR3 is TGTGCCATCGGAAACAAGGCCCCGAGCACTGAAGCTTTCTTT.

This clone was seen a single time. The chain recombines TRBV3-1 (or the pseudogene TRBV3-2) with TRBJ1-4, with D maybe TRBD1 (6 bases). The CDR3 has 15 residues. V was pared by 4 bases and J by 9 bases, with 18 bases between. CDR1 LGHDT and CDR2 YNNKEL come from the germline V gene (reference sequence). CDR3 residues: CASSLEGGLMKKLFF. In DNA, the CDR3 is TGTGCCAGCAGCCTGGAGGGGGGCCTAATGAAAAAACTGTTTTTT.

This chain links TRBV19 with TRBJ1-4, with a possible D match to TRBD1 (5 bases). The CDR3 spans 14 residues. Germline values: CDR1 LNHDA, CDR2 SQIVND (reference sequence). V lost 3 bases and J lost 8, with 13 bases in between. The CDR3 DNA is TGTGCCAGTAGTATGTGGCAGGGACGCGAAAAACTGTTTTTT. Residues: CASSMWQGREKLFF.

This clone showed up just once. This chain joins TRBV19 and TRBJ1-6, with 9 bases lining up with TRBD1. The trim removed 4 bases at V and 7 bases at J, leaving 5 bases unmatched. CDR1 is LNHDA, CDR2 SQIVND, per germline (reference sequence). The CDR3 length is 15 residues. The CDR3 here is CASSTTGQGNSPLHF. The CDR3 DNA follows: TGTGCCAGTAGTACCACGGGACAGGGAAATTCACCCCTCCACTTT.

This chain links TRBV6-6 with TRBJ2-5; no firm D call. The V end was cut by 8 bases, the J end by 3 bases, with 13 bases between. This CDR3 has 13 residues. Germline assignment: CDR1 MNHNY and CDR2 SVGAGI (reference sequence). CDR3 DNA: TGTGCCAGCGGGCGATGGAACGAAGAGACCCAGTACTTC. This gives the protein CASGRWNEETQYF.

V usage is TRBV11-2 and J usage is TRBJ1-6; unclear D gene. Trimming took 3 bases from V and 6 from J, leaving 12 bases between them. Germline CDR1 and CDR2: SGHAT and FQNNGV. CDR3 length: 15 residues. CDR3 in amino acids: CASSFSTSFNSPLHF. The CDR3 DNA reads TGTGCCAGCAGCTTTTCCACCTCTTTTAATTCACCCCTCCACTTT.

The chain uses TRBV4-1 and TRBJ2-2; 7 bases map to TRBD2. The CDR3 extends over 17 amino acids. Germline V lookup: CDR1 MGHRA, CDR2 YSYEKL. V was clipped by 1 base and J by 0 bases; unmatched bases: 5. CDR3 protein: CASSQVSGGANTGELFF. The DNA of the CDR3 is TGCGCCAGCAGCCAAGTGAGTGGGGGGGCGAACACCGGGGAGCTGTTTTTT.

This clone was counted between two and nine times. The gene calls are TRBV7-8 and TRBJ2-1; 7 bases are a match to TRBD2. Germline lookup yields CDR1 SGHVS and CDR2 FQNEAQ. Losses at the gene ends were 5 bases for V and 4 bases for J; bases not matched to a gene: 11. The CDR3 totals 16 residues. This CDR3 is CASSTMSGIRYNEQFF. CDR3 DNA: TGTGCCAGCAGCACGATGAGCGGGATCAGGTACAATGAGCAGTTCTTC.

The chain carries TRBV11-3 and TRBJ1-1; 10 positions agree with TRBD1. CDR3 length: 15 residues. Germline CDR1 is SGHNT and CDR2 is YENEEA. V dropped 5 bases and J dropped 4; count of bases not matched to a gene: 7. This CDR3 is CASSLGQGWSTEAFF. CDR3 nucleotide sequence: TGTGCCAGCAGCCTGGGACAGGGGTGGTCCACTGAAGCTTTCTTT.

This clone appeared once. The CDR3 protein is CASSQPTPGTTGYHNYNEQFF. In DNA, the CDR3 is TGCGCCAGCAGTCAACCCACCCCCGGGACTACCGGGTACCACAACTACAATGAGCAGTTCTTC. The chain combines TRBV23-1 with TRBJ2-1; 7 nucleotides align to TRBD2. TRBV23-1 is sorted into the ORF group, with uncertain function. The CDR3 is 21 amino acids. With V trimmed by 2 bases and J by 3 bases, 22 bases remained unmatched.

The table lists this clone with a few counts. V and J are TRBV30 and TRBJ1-5; D possibly corresponds to TRBD1 (5 bases). The CDR3 has 14 residues. Trimming shortened V by 1 base and J by 6 bases, and 13 bases separated the two germline ends. Germline V lookup: CDR1 GTSNPN, CDR2 SVGIG (reference sequence). CDR3 nucleotides: TGTGCCTGGAGTGGAAGGGGTTTGGGTCAGCCCCAGCATTTT. Protein sequence: CAWSGRGLGQPQHF.

Notes on this clone: Other DNA sequences in this specimen translate into the identical CDR3. The V call is TRBV3-1 (or the pseudogene TRBV3-2), the J call TRBJ2-1, with TRBD1 matching over 8 bases. The CDR3 runs to 16 residues. Germline V CDR1 and CDR2: LGHDT, YNNKEL (reference sequence). J was trimmed by 2 bases and V by 0 bases; bases with no gene match: 3. The CDR3 loop reads CASSQDFRGPYNEQFF. In nucleotides, the CDR3 is TGTGCCAGCAGCCAAGATTTCAGGGGGCCCTACAATGAGCAGTTCTTC.

V is TRBV11-2 and J is TRBJ1-2, with D uncertain. V was trimmed by 1 base and J by 5 bases, leaving 5 bases between them. Germline lookup yields CDR1 SGHAT and CDR2 FQNNGV. CDR3 length equals 12 residues. This CDR3 is CASSLGRYGYTF. The CDR3 nucleotides are TGTGCCAGCAGCTTAGGAAGATATGGCTACACCTTC. Together with reference TRBV11-2 and TRBJ1-2, the CDR3 gives the full variable domain: EAGVAQSPRYKIIEKRQSVAFWCNPISGHATLYWYQQILGQGPKLLIQFQNNGVVDDSQLPKDRFSAERLKGVDSTLKIQPAKLEDSAVYLCASSLGRYGYTFGSGTRLTVV.

The V gene is TRBV18, the J gene TRBJ1-5, with 7 bases fitting TRBD1. Germline V gene data show CDR1 as KGHSH and CDR2 as LQKENI. The CDR3 length is 14 residues. The trim removed 3 bases at V and 4 bases at J, leaving 3 bases unmatched. The CDR3 region is CASSPSQGNQPQHF. Here the CDR3 DNA reads TGTGCCAGCTCACCTTCACAGGGGAATCAGCCCCAGCATTTT.

The chain has TRBV18 and TRBJ1-1; the D is unclear. The CDR3 contains 14 residues. The V gene's germline CDR1 is KGHSH and CDR2 LQKENI. Trimming cost V 2 bases and J 5 bases, with 12 bases left between them. The CDR3 sequence is CASSPSLTGTEAFF. In DNA form, the CDR3 reads TGTGCCAGCTCACCAAGTCTCACGGGAACTGAAGCTTTCTTT.

J is TRBJ2-1 and V is TRBV2, with unresolved D. This CDR3 is built from 14 residues. V was cut by 5 bases and J by 0 bases, with 8 bases left in between. Looked up from germline, CDR1 is SNHLY and CDR2 is FYNNEI. The CDR3 reads CASSPSSSYNEQFF. For the CDR3, the DNA is TGTGCCAGCAGTCCGTCTAGCTCCTACAATGAGCAGTTCTTC.

This clone turned up a few times. This chain uses TRBV11-2 with TRBJ2-7; D remains ambiguous. Trimming cost V 5 bases and J 1 base, with 3 bases left between them. The CDR3 contains 11 residues. Germline V gives CDR1 SGHAT, CDR2 FQNNGV. CDR3 amino acids: CASSRSYEQYF. CDR3 DNA: TGTGCCAGCAGCCGTTCCTACGAGCAGTACTTC.

The V call is TRBV11-2, the J call TRBJ1-5, with TRBD1 matching 10 bases. J lost 5 bases, V lost 1 base, and 8 bases had no gene match. Looked up from germline, CDR1 is SGHAT and CDR2 is FQNNGV. CDR3 size: 17 residues. DNA of the CDR3: TGTGCCAGCAGCTTAGTTCCCGACGGGACAGGGGATCAGCCCCAGCATTTT. It is translated as CASSLVPDGTGDQPQHF.

A note on this clone: It is unclear where the CDR3 begins or ends on the DNA, so no DNA is shown, and the CDR3 is as TCRdb lists it. The V gene is TRBV29-1, the J gene TRBJ1-1; the D call in the table, TRBD1, was not verified against the DNA. In germline, CDR1 is SQVTM, CDR2 ANQGSEA. The CDR3 is 13 residues long, ends included. CDR3 in amino acids: CSVRGRFFGEAFF.

A few counts support this clone. The CDR3 nucleotides are TGTGCCAGCAGTAGCAGCGCTGAAGCTTTCTTT. This encodes CASSSSAEAFF. The genes are TRBV12-3 or TRBV12-4 and TRBJ1-1, with unresolved D. Trimming took off 5 bases at V and 6 bases at J, with 7 bases between the two ends. CDR3 size: 11 residues.

V usage is TRBV3-1 (or the pseudogene TRBV3-2) and J usage is TRBJ1-3; D not certain. V gave up 3 bases and J gave up 0 bases, with 15 bases separating them. Germline CDR1 reads LGHDT; CDR2 reads YNNKEL (reference sequence). The CDR3 loop spans 17 amino acids. CDR3 residues: CASSQGLFFYSGNTIYF. The CDR3 DNA follows: TGTGCCAGCAGCCAGGGTTTGTTTTTTTACTCTGGAAACACCATATATTTT.

This rearrangement joins TRBV5-1 to TRBJ2-5; 7 nucleotides match TRBD1. This CDR3 spans 14 amino acids. Germline CDR1 and CDR2: SGHRS and YFSETQ. J lost 2 bases, V lost 3 bases, and 4 bases had no gene match. The CDR3 DNA is TGCGCCAGCAGCTGGGACAGCGCTCAAGAGACCCAGTACTTC. Protein product: CASSWDSAQETQYF.

The chain employs TRBV25-1 and TRBJ1-1; D gene ambiguous. CDR3 length equals 14 residues. The germline V and J ends were trimmed by 1 base and 1 base, with 7 bases remaining between them. CDR1 is MGHDK, CDR2 SYGVNS, per germline. The CDR3 DNA reads as TGTGCCAGCAGTGAATCACGGACGAACACTGAAGCTTTCTTT. Translated: CASSESRTNTEAFF.

This clone was observed a handful of times. The V call is TRBV5-1, the J call TRBJ1-1; D ambiguous. Germline V CDR1 and CDR2: SGHRS, YFSETQ. This CDR3 spans 14 amino acids. The germline V and J ends were trimmed by 6 bases and 0 bases, with 12 bases remaining between them. In DNA form, the CDR3 reads TGCGCCAGCAAGGCTAACAGCATGAACACTGAAGCTTTCTTT. The encoded protein is CASKANSMNTEAFF.

The V call is TRBV6-1, the J call TRBJ2-1; TRBD2 is a possible D gene (5 bases). The germline V gene encodes CDR1 MNHNS and CDR2 SASEGT. The germline V and J ends were trimmed by 2 bases and 3 bases, with 11 bases remaining between them. This CDR3 region has 15 residues. The CDR3 loop is CASSETSTSYNEQFF. The CDR3 nucleotides are TGTGCCAGCAGTGAAACGTCTACTAGCTACAATGAGCAGTTCTTC.

The V and J genes are TRBV29-1 and TRBJ1-2, with D uncertain. The CDR3 loop spans 13 amino acids. Trimming took off 1 base at V and 7 bases at J, with 13 bases between the two ends. Germline V gives CDR1 SQVTM, CDR2 ANQGSEA. CDR3 in amino acids: CSVEVGRRGGYTF. For the CDR3, the DNA is TGCAGCGTTGAAGTTGGCAGGCGGGGTGGCTACACCTTC. The whole variable domain, remainder taken from reference TRBV29-1 and TRBJ1-2, is SAVISQKPSRDICQRGTSLTIQCQVDSQVTMMFWYRQQPGQSLTLIATANQGSEATYESGFVIDKFPISRPNLTFSTLTVSNMSPEDSSIYLCSVEVGRRGGYTFGSGTRLTVV.